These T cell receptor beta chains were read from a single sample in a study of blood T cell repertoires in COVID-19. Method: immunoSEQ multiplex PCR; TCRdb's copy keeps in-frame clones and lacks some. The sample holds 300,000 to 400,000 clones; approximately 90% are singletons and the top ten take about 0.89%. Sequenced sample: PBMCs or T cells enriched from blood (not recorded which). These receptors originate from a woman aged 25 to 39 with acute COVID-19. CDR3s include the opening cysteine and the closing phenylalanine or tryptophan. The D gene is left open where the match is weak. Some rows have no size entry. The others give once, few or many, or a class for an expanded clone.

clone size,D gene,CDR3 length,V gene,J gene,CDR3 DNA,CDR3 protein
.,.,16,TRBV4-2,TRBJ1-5,TGTGCCAGCAGCCAAGTGGCAGGGGCGCGCAATCAGCCCCAGCATTTT,CASSQVAGARNQPQHF
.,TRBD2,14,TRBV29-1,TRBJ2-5,TGCAGCGTTGTGACCGGGGGGTCCCGGGAGACCCAGTACTTC,CSVVTGGSRETQYF
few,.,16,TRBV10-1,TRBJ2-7,TGCGCCAGCAGTGAGACGGGGAGGACGGCCTCCTACGAGCAGTACTTC,CASSETGRTASYEQYF
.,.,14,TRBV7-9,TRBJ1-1,TGTGCCAGCAGCTTCGACAGACAGAACACTGAAGCTTTCTTT,CASSFDRQNTEAFF
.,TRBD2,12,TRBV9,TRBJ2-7,TGTGCCAGCGGGGGGGATTCCTACGAGCAGTACTTC,CASGGDSYEQYF
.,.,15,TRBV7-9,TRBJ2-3,TGTGCCAGCAGCCCTCGGTCGATAACGACAGATACGCAGTATTTT,CASSPRSITTDTQYF
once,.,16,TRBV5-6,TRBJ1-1,TGTGCCAGCACCTCCCACTTCAGGGGACGAGAGACTGAAGCTTTCTTT,CASTSHFRGRETEAFF
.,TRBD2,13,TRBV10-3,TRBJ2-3,TGTGCCACGGCTAGCGGGGTCACAGATACGCAGTATTTT,CATASGVTDTQYF
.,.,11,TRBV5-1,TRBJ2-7,TGCGCCAGCAGCCCAGGCTACGAGCAGTACTTC,CASSPGYEQYF
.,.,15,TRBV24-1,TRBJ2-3,TGTGCCACCAGTGGGCGAGGGAAGGTTCCAGATACGCAGTATTTT,CATSGRGKVPDTQYF
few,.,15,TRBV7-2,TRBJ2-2,TGTGCCAGCAGAGGGCTAGCGCGGAACACCGGGGAGCTGTTTTTT,CASRGLARNTGELFF
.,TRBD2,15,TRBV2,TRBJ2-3,TGTGCCAGCAGGGGGACTAGCGGCATCACAGATACGCAGTATTTT,CASRGTSGITDTQYF
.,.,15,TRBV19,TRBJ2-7,TGTGCCAGTAGTATAGCACCTGGGCAATCTTACGAGCAGTACTTC,CASSIAPGQSYEQYF
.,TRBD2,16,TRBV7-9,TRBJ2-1,TGTGCCAGCAGCTTAGCAAGCGGGGGGGCCTCTAATGAGCAGTTCTTC,CASSLASGGASNEQFF
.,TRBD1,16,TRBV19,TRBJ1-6,TGTGCCAGTAGTATCTCGGACAGGGATATTAATTCACCCCTCCACTTT,CASSISDRDINSPLHF
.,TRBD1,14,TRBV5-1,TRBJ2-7,TGCGCCAGCAGCGTAGGACAGGGCGCCTACGAGCAGTACTTC,CASSVGQGAYEQYF
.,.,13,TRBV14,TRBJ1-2,TGTGCCAGTAATAAACAGGGCGGCTATGGCTACACCTTC,CASNKQGGYGYTF
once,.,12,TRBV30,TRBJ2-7,TGTGCCTGGAGTCCAGGGGAGTACGAGCAGTACTTC,CAWSPGEYEQYF
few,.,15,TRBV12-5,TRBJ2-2,TGTGCTAGTGCTTACGGACAGACGAACACCGGGGAGCTGTTTTTT,CASAYGQTNTGELFF
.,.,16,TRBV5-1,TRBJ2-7,TGCGCCAGCAGCCTGGGCCAGACAGGAGCAACCTACGAGCAGTACTTC,CASSLGQTGATYEQYF
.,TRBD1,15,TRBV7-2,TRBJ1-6,TGTGCCAGCAGCTTAGGAACGGGACAGGGGTCGACCCTCCACTTT,CASSLGTGQGSTLHF
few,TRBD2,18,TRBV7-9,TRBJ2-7,TGTGCCACCTCCCGGGGACTAGCGGGGGGCGGCAGCTCCTACGAGCAGTACTTC,CATSRGLAGGGSSYEQYF
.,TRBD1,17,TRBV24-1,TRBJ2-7,TGTGCCACCAGTGATACCCGACAGGGCGAAGGGGACTACGAGCAGTACTTC,CATSDTRQGEGDYEQYF
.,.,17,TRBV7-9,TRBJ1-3,TGTGCCACCGGGCGACCCACAGGGTCGAGCTCTGGAAACACCATATATTTT,CATGRPTGSSSGNTIYF
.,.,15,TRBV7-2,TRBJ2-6,TGTGCCGGACAGAACTACTCTGGAGGGGCCAACGTCCTGACTTTC,CAGQNYSGGANVLTF
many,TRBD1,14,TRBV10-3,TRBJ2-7,TGTGCCATCAGTCGGACAGGGGATTCCTACGAGCAGTACTTC,CAISRTGDSYEQYF
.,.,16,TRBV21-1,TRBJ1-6,TGTGCCAGCAGTGAGCGCCAAAGCTCCTATAATTCACCCCTCCACTTT,CASSERQSSYNSPLHF
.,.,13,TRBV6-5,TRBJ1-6,TGTGCCAGCAGACCCAGCGACAGCCCTCCCGGGCACTTT,CASRPSDSPPGHF
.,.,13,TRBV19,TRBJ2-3,TGTGCCAGTAGTACCGTCTTGAGGGATACGCAGTATTTT,CASSTVLRDTQYF
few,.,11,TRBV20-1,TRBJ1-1,TGCAGTGCTAGAGTACAACCTGTGGCTTTCTTT,CSARVQPVAFF
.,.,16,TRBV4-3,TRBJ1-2,TGCGCCAGCAGCCAAGATTCAGCAGGAAGAAACTATGGCTACACCTTC,CASSQDSAGRNYGYTF
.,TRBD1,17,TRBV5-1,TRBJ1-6,TGCGCCAGCAGCATTACAGGGGATGGTGCCCTAAATTCACCCCTCCACTTT,CASSITGDGALNSPLHF
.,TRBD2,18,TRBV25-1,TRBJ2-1,TGTGCCAGCAGTATGTCTAGCGGGGGGGCCATAAATAGTAATGAGCAGTTCTTC,CASSMSSGGAINSNEQFF
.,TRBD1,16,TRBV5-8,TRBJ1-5,TGTGCCAGCAGCGCCGACAGGGGGAATAGCAATCAGCCCCAGCATTTT,CASSADRGNSNQPQHF
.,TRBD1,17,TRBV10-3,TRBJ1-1,TGTGCCATCAGGCGGAAAACAGGGGACTCTGTGAACACTGAAGCTTTCTTT,CAIRRKTGDSVNTEAFF
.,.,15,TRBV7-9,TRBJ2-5,TGTGCCAGCAGCTCGAACTGGGACTTCCAAGAGACCCAGTACTTC,CASSSNWDFQETQYF
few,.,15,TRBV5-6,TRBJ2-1,TGTGCCAGCAGCCCTCAACTGGTAGAAAACAATGAGCAGTTCTTC,CASSPQLVENNEQFF
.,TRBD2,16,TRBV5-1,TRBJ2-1,TGCGCCAGCAGCATTAGCGGGGGGTCCTCCTACAATGAGCAGTTCTTC,CASSISGGSSYNEQFF
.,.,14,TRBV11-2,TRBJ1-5,TGTGCCAGCAGCCCCACAGTTAGCAATCAGCCCCAGCATTTT,CASSPTVSNQPQHF
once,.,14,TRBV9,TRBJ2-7,TGTGCCAGCAGCGTTTCAGGGGTTGGGTACGAGCAGTACTTC,CASSVSGVGYEQYF
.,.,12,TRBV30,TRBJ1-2,TGTGCCTGGAAAGTGGCCAACTATGGCTACACCTTC,CAWKVANYGYTF
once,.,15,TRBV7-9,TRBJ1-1,TGTGCCAGCAAGGTTGGGGCCGAGACGGGTACTGAAACTTTCTTT,CASKVGAETGTETFF
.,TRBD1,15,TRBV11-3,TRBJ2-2,TGTGCCAGCAGCCCGGACAGGGTGGGGACCGGGGAGCTGTTTTTT,CASSPDRVGTGELFF
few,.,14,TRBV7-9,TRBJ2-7,TGTGCCAGCAGCTTACAGGGGCCCACCTACGAGCAGTACTTC,CASSLQGPTYEQYF